The 32 T cell receptor beta chains presented below share a single source sample, sequenced in a study of blood T cells in healthy people across ages. Together with a sample-barcoded 5' primer, a J-beta primer mix was included in a second PCR lasting 7 to 11 cycles. TCRdb independently ran MiXCR on the 5' RACE reads; one entry per CDR3 protein. The sample shows some 930,000 distinct CDR3 sequences, roughly 28% of them seen only once. These data also formed part of another study, on T cells of mothers and their children.

Sequencing was carried out using blood. Receptors were obtained from a woman in her thirties or forties in good health.

In its sample, this clonotype was seen a few times. This could be a read error, since a much larger clone is one nucleotide away. The chain recombines TRBV28 with TRBJ2-5; 8 bases agree with TRBD2. This CDR3 is 16 amino acids long. In germline, CDR1 is MDHEN, CDR2 SYDVKM. CDR3 residues: CVSSLWTAAGGETQYF. CDR3 bases: TGTGTCAGCAGTCTCTGGACGGCGGCGGGGGGAGAGACCCAGTACTTC.

The gene calls are TRBV4-1 and TRBJ1-5; no clear D. Germline CDR1 is MGHRA and CDR2 is YSYEKL. The CDR3 length is 15 residues. V lost 0 bases to trimming and J lost 6 bases, with 12 bases between them. DNA for the CDR3: TGCGCCAGCAGCCAAGAAGGGATCTGGGGTCAGCCCCAGCATTTT. This encodes CASSQEGIWGQPQHF.

This chain links TRBV7-8 with TRBJ2-5; no clear D. The CDR3 spans 16 residues. V gave up 5 bases and J gave up 2 bases, with 18 bases separating them. The germline V gene has CDR1 SGHVS and CDR2 FQNEAQ. CDR3: CASSPRTASLQETQYF. The CDR3 region has the DNA TGTGCCAGCAGCCCGCGGACCGCATCCCTACAAGAGACCCAGTACTTC.

The table lists this clonotype with a few counts. V is TRBV6-1 and J is TRBJ1-1; perhaps TRBD1 as D (5 bases). Trimming pared 3 bases from V and 5 bases from J, leaving 10 bases between. Germline CDR1 reads MNHNS; CDR2 reads SASEGT. CDR3 length: 13 amino acids. The CDR3 here is CASSEWGETEAFF. As DNA, the CDR3 is TGTGCCAGCAGTGAGTGGGGGGAGACTGAAGCTTTCTTT.

Note on this clonotype: A clone one base away is much larger, so this may be a read error. The chain employs TRBV2 and TRBJ2-7; 9 positions match TRBD1. This CDR3 is built from 15 residues. CDR1 is SNHLY and CDR2 is FYNNEI in the germline V gene. The V and J ends lost 4 bases and 3 bases, in that order; junction bases with no gene match: 7. CDR3 amino acids: CASSGGQGFDYEQYF. The CDR3 DNA sequence: TGTGCCAGCAGTGGAGGACAGGGGTTCGACTACGAGCAGTACTTC.

In its sample, this clonotype was seen a few times. The chain links TRBV28 to TRBJ1-1; D remains ambiguous. Trimming took 6 bases from V and 0 from J, leaving 11 bases between them. This CDR3 has 14 residues. Per the germline V gene, CDR1 is MDHEN and CDR2 is SYDVKM. CDR3 protein: CASSRQTLNTEAFF. In nucleotides, the CDR3 is TGTGCCAGCAGCCGTCAGACACTGAACACTGAAGCTTTCTTT.

The table lists this clonotype with many counts. The chain links TRBV11-3 to TRBJ2-5, with 14 bases aligning to TRBD2. CDR1 SGHNT and CDR2 YENEEA come from the germline V gene. This CDR3 region has 15 residues. V lost 1 base to trimming and J lost 11 bases; unmatched junction nucleotides: 6. CDR3 in DNA: TGTGCCAGCAGCTTAGCCGGACTAGCGGGGGGAGAGCAGTACTTC. This codes for CASSLAGLAGGEQYF.

A single count supports this clonotype. The chain uses TRBV7-9 and TRBJ1-1; D remains unclear. This CDR3 comprises 17 residues. Trimming left V 0 bases short and J 0 bases short, with 14 bases between. Germline values: CDR1 SEHNR, CDR2 FQNEAQ (reference sequence). CDR3 nucleotides: TGTGCCAGCAGCTTAGCGCCTGGGATCCGAATGAACACTGAAGCTTTCTTT. It yields the protein CASSLAPGIRMNTEAFF.

This clonotype showed up many times. This chain links TRBV5-1 with TRBJ2-7; D is undetermined. The CDR3 extends over 13 amino acids. The V end was cut by 0 bases, the J end by 3 bases, with 7 bases between. CDR1 is SGHRS, CDR2 YFSETQ, per germline. CDR3 sequence (DNA): TGCGCCAGCAGCTTGGCCTATGACTACGAGCAGTACTTC. Its protein is CASSLAYDYEQYF.

In this sample, this clonotype turned up many times. The rearrangement links TRBV7-2 to TRBJ2-5; 9 positions match TRBD2. The CDR3 contains 17 residues. CDR1 is SGHTA, CDR2 FQGNSA, per germline. V lost 1 base, J lost 2 bases, and 8 bases stayed unmatched. The CDR3 protein is CASSLEGRLAAQETQYF. The CDR3 DNA reads TGTGCCAGCAGCTTAGAGGGGAGACTAGCGGCTCAAGAGACCCAGTACTTC. Using reference TRBV7-2 and TRBJ2-5 for the parts outside the CDR3, the full variable domain is GAGVSQSPSNKVTEKGKDVELRCDPISGHTALYWYRQSLGQGLEFLIYFQGNSAPDKSGLPSDRFSAERTGGSVSTLTIQRTQQEDSAVYLCASSLEGRLAAQETQYFGPGTRLLVL.

A few counts support this clonotype. The chain recombines TRBV15 with TRBJ1-2; TRBD1 matches at 7 bases. Trimming took 3 bases from V and 8 from J; bases not matched to a gene: 9. Germline values: CDR1 LNHNV, CDR2 YYDKDF (reference sequence). This CDR3 is built from 14 residues. CDR3 nucleotides: TGTGCCACCAGCAGGACAGGGCATCTTGGGGGCTACACCTTC. It yields the protein CATSRTGHLGGYTF.

This clonotype has only a few counts. This chain connects TRBV4-3 to TRBJ1-1; D is possibly TRBD1 (5 bases). Germline values: CDR1 LGHNA, CDR2 YSLEER. This CDR3 region has 15 residues. The V end was cut by 5 bases, the J end by 4 bases, with 17 bases between. The CDR3 sequence is CASSSEGREITEAFF. The CDR3 DNA follows: TGCGCCAGCAGCTCCGAGGGGCGAGAGATCACTGAAGCTTTCTTT.

This clonotype has more than one count but fewer than ten. The chain carries TRBV7-9 and TRBJ1-1, with TRBD1 as a possible D gene (5 bases). Germline CDR1 is SEHNR and CDR2 is FQNEAQ (reference sequence). The CDR3 is 14 residues long. Trimming removed 5 bases from V and 6 bases from J, with 16 bases in between. CDR3 loop: CASSRLGGRAEAFF. In DNA form, the CDR3 reads TGTGCCAGCAGCCGCCTGGGGGGTCGGGCTGAAGCTTTCTTT.

The gene calls are TRBV5-1 and TRBJ1-1; tentative D call: TRBD1 (5 bases). The CDR3 has 14 residues. Germline CDR1 SGHRS, CDR2 YFSETQ. V gave up 6 bases and J gave up 1 base, with 13 bases separating them. This chain's CDR3 is CASTPQGPNTEAFF. The CDR3 DNA reads as TGCGCCAGCACCCCCCAGGGCCCGAACACTGAAGCTTTCTTT.

This clonotype was counted many times. The V and J genes are TRBV12-3 or TRBV12-4 and TRBJ2-4; 10 bases fit TRBD2. V shed 7 bases and J 8 bases; nucleotides not matched to a gene: 5. This CDR3 has 13 residues. The CDR3 DNA is TGTGCCAGCACCGGGACTAGCGAGGACATTCAGTACTTC. Its protein product is CASTGTSEDIQYF.

The chain employs TRBV28 and TRBJ1-4; TRBD1 matches at 7 bases. Trimming cost V 4 bases and J 8 bases; bases outside gene matches: 19. This CDR3 has 18 amino acids. The germline V gene encodes CDR1 MDHEN and CDR2 SYDVKM. CDR3 residues: CASSSLIENFDRAEKLFF. CDR3 DNA: TGTGCCAGCAGTTCGTTAATCGAAAACTTTGACAGGGCGGAAAAACTGTTTTTT.

This clonotype was picked up a small number of times. V usage is TRBV28 and J usage is TRBJ2-1; 11 bases are a match to TRBD1. The V gene's germline CDR1 is MDHEN and CDR2 SYDVKM. The CDR3 totals 13 residues. The V and J ends lost 8 bases and 5 bases, in that order; junction bases with no gene match: 2. CDR3 coding DNA: TGTGCCAGCGGGACAGGGGGAGACAATGAGCAGTTCTTC. It specifies CASGTGGDNEQFF.

This chain connects TRBV28 to TRBJ1-5; no clear D. The CDR3 runs 13 residues. The V end lost 2 bases, the J end lost 4 bases, and 6 bases lay between the germline ends. CDR1 is MDHEN and CDR2 is SYDVKM in the germline V gene. The CDR3 reads CASSLMGNQPQHF. DNA of the CDR3: TGTGCCAGCAGTTTAATGGGGAATCAGCCCCAGCATTTT.

J is TRBJ2-1 and V is TRBV12-3 or TRBV12-4, with D possibly TRBD1 on 6 matching bases. This CDR3 is built from 15 residues. Deletions cut 3 bases from V and 5 bases from J, with 14 bases between. CDR3 sequence: CASSFVIQGNNEQFF. In DNA form, the CDR3 reads TGTGCCAGCAGTTTTGTAATACAGGGAAACAATGAGCAGTTCTTC.

This clonotype has a handful of counts. V gene TRBV5-1 combines with J gene TRBJ1-1, with 7 nucleotides matching TRBD1. The V gene end was trimmed by 3 bases and the J gene end by 8 bases; junction bases not matched to a gene: 7. The CDR3 extends over 13 amino acids. Germline loops: CDR1 SGHRS, CDR2 YFSETQ. The CDR3 nucleotides read TGCGCCAGCAGCTATGGTCCGGGACAGGAAGCTTTCTTT. Protein sequence: CASSYGPGQEAFF.

In its sample, this clonotype was seen many times. This chain joins TRBV20-1 and TRBJ2-7; D is undetermined. Germline-derived CDR1 and CDR2 are DFQATT and SNEGSKA (reference sequence). The CDR3 loop spans 11 amino acids. V was trimmed by 2 bases and J by 3 bases, leaving 5 bases between them. The CDR3 sequence: CSARLDYEQYF. Written as DNA, the CDR3 is TGCAGTGCTAGACTAGACTACGAGCAGTACTTC.

This clonotype has a handful of counts. A much bigger clone sits one base away, suggesting this may be a read error. The V gene is TRBV4-1, the J gene TRBJ2-7; D is unclear. Trimming cost V 7 bases and J 2 bases, with 24 bases left between them. This CDR3 contains 17 residues. CDR1 and CDR2 (germline): MGHRA, YSYEKL. CDR3 region: CASNHKRDRRPPYEQYF. CDR3 DNA: TGCGCCAGCAACCACAAGAGAGACCGCAGACCCCCCTACGAGCAGTACTTC.

The sample holds one count of this clonotype. The gene calls are TRBV25-1 and TRBJ1-1, with a tentative D call TRBD1 (6 bases). The CDR3 totals 17 residues. The V and J ends lost 4 bases and 1 base respectively, with 19 bases between them. The germline V gene encodes CDR1 MGHDK and CDR2 SYGVNS. In nucleotides, the CDR3 is TGTGCCAGCAGTGGTGGGACACCCTGGCATGCGAACACTGAAGCTTTCTTT. Protein product: CASSGGTPWHANTEAFF.

A word on this clonotype: The junction and the germline gene differ at one end; a read error may be behind it. The genes are TRBV2 and TRBJ1-4, with no clear D. CDR3 size: 14 residues. CDR1 SNHLY and CDR2 FYNNEI come from the germline V gene. The CDR3: CASGWRPLSEKRFF. The DNA for the CDR3 is TGTGCCAGCGGTTGGAGGCCGTTAAGTGAAAAACGGTTTTTT.

V is TRBV5-1 and J is TRBJ2-1, with 10 bases that match TRBD2. CDR1 and CDR2 (germline): SGHRS, YFSETQ. The ends lost 0 bases at V and 6 bases at J; junction bases unmatched: 3. The CDR3 spans 15 residues. The CDR3 sequence is CASSLDLAGANEQFF. The CDR3 bases are TGCGCCAGCAGCTTGGATCTAGCGGGGGCCAATGAGCAGTTCTTC.

This clonotype occurred a few times. This chain connects TRBV20-1 to TRBJ2-3, with D uncertain. Germline values: CDR1 DFQATT, CDR2 SNEGSKA (reference sequence). The V end was cut by 3 bases, the J end by 12 bases, with 16 bases between. This CDR3 comprises 12 residues. CDR3 loop: CSASSQADFQYF. The CDR3 DNA follows: TGCAGTGCTAGTTCCCAGGCTGACTTCCAGTATTTT.

The chain combines TRBV11-2 with TRBJ2-7, with unresolved D. The J call may be wrong; the DNA end is better matched by TRBJ2-5. Per germline, CDR1 SGHAT and CDR2 FQNNGV. The CDR3 is 15 residues long. CDR3 sequence reads: CASSLDWRQKETQYF. CDR3 nucleotide sequence: TGTGCCAGCAGCTTAGATTGGAGACAAAAGGAGACCCAGTACTTC.

As for this clonotype: A clone one base away is much larger, so this may be a read error. This is likely a read error, given that the CDR3 carries no conserved phenylalanine or tryptophan at its end. V gene TRBV20-1 combines with J gene TRBJ2-5; 8 bases map to TRBD2. The end of the DNA fits TRBJ2-7 better, so the J call may be wrong. CDR1 is DFQATT, CDR2 SNEGSKA, per germline (reference sequence). This CDR3 comprises 14 residues. DNA of the CDR3: TGCAGTGCTAGAGCGAGCGGGGGCATCTACGAGCAGTACTGC. It encodes CSARASGGIYEQYC.

This clonotype has ten or more counts. The chain recombines TRBV7-2 with TRBJ2-7, with no clear D. The CDR3 loop spans 15 amino acids. The germline V gene encodes CDR1 SGHTA and CDR2 FQGNSA. Between the trimmed V and J ends, which lost 3 bases and 4 bases, there was a span of 16 bases. The CDR3 bases are TGTGCCAGCAGCTTGCAGCCAGCTCGATCTTACGAGCAGTACTTC. The encoded protein is CASSLQPARSYEQYF.

The V and J genes are TRBV5-1 and TRBJ2-5; 8 bases match TRBD2. Germline loops: CDR1 SGHRS, CDR2 YFSETQ. V lost 0 bases to trimming and J lost 2 bases; unmatched junction nucleotides: 6. This CDR3 region has 16 residues. The CDR3 bases are TGCGCCAGCAGCTTGGAACGGGGGGGTTCGCAAGAGACCCAGTACTTC. Encoded protein: CASSLERGGSQETQYF. The full variable domain, completed using reference TRBV5-1 and TRBJ2-5, is KAGVTQTPRYLIKTRGQQVTLSCSPISGHRSVSWYQQTPGQGLQFLFEYFSETQRNKGNFPGRFSGRQFSNSRSEMNVSTLELGDSALYLCASSLERGGSQETQYFGPGTRLLVL.

This clonotype was seen a handful of times. One end of the junction is discordant with germline, which a read error may explain. V is TRBV2 and J is TRBJ1-4; a weak D match, TRBD1 (5 bases). This CDR3 region has 16 residues. Germline CDR1 SNHLY, CDR2 FYNNEI. The CDR3 sequence is CASNEGTAGDNEKLFF. CDR3 nucleotides: TGTGCCAGCAATGAAGGGACCGCCGGGGATAATGAAAAACTGTTTTTT.

This clonotype was observed a few times. This sequence joins TRBV7-3 and TRBJ2-7; D possibly corresponds to TRBD2 (6 bases). The CDR3 length is 16 residues. The V and J ends lost 4 bases and 2 bases respectively, with 18 bases between them. Germline V gives CDR1 SGHTA, CDR2 FQGTGA. The CDR3 loop reads CASSSNRHRGAYEQYF. In nucleotides, the CDR3 is TGTGCCAGCAGCTCAAACCGACACCGCGGGGCCTACGAGCAGTACTTC.